The source of this T cell receptor beta chain is a study of T-cell memory formation after mild COVID-19. Findings of the study overall: Among contracting clones, CD4+ were mainly CM/EM and CD8+ enriched in EMRA. The authors left the SARS-CoV-2 specificity of second-wave clones peaking on day 37 unconfirmed.

Comment on this clonotype: Its antigen remains unknown.

Germline values: CDR1 MNHNY, CDR2 SVGAGI (reference sequence). CDR3 length: 14 amino acids. The V and J ends lost 0 bases and 8 bases respectively, with 11 bases between them. Constant-segment primers and 5'RACE yielded cDNA libraries for TCR alpha and TCR beta, each carrying sample barcodes and UMIs. TCRdb re-derived calls from the 5' RACE reads in MiXCR, one entry per CDR3 protein. The repertoire holds tens of thousands of distinct CDR3 sequences, with roughly 7.2% as singletons. The receptor was derived from a man between 18 and 35 years old who had mild COVID-19 (a few samples of this study predate the infection). Cell type and time point are not known. The sequencing sample was made of PBMCs or a T cell subset sorted from them (not recorded which). The V and J genes are TRBV6-6 and TRBJ1-3; D is unresolved. The CDR3 region is CASSYSGTVDTIYF. CDR3 nucleotide sequence: TGTGCCAGCAGTTACTCTGGCACCGTGGACACCATATATTTT.